The 31 T cell receptor beta chains listed next were all sequenced from one sample in a study of neurological immune-mediated disorders. TCRdb reprocessed the 5' RACE reads via MiXCR and lists one record per CDR3 protein. The table records almost 85,000 distinct CDR3 sequences, just over 2.5% of them present only once. The sample comprised PBMCs. All receptors come from a woman between 25 and 40 years old with multiple sclerosis.

This clonotype has ten or more counts. The chain links TRBV2 to TRBJ1-4; D unresolved. This CDR3 has 14 residues. V shed 4 bases and J shed 4 bases, with 10 bases lying between them. Per the germline V gene, CDR1 is SNHLY and CDR2 is FYNNEI. The CDR3 loop reads CASSGNPSNEKLFF. CDR3 coding DNA: TGTGCCAGCAGTGGGAACCCGAGTAATGAAAAACTGTTTTTT.

This clonotype was observed at least ten times. The chain recombines TRBV14 with TRBJ2-1; either TRBD1 or TRBD2 may fit D (6 bases each). With 4 bases removed from V and 6 bases from J, the gap between germline ends came to 22 bases. Germline CDR1 SGHDN, CDR2 FVKESK. The CDR3 sequence is 17 residues long. Here the CDR3 DNA reads TGTGCCAGCAGCCCGGGACGGGGGCGTCCTAAGCGCAATGAGCAGTTCTTC. Translating it yields CASSPGRGRPKRNEQFF. Full variable domain (outside the CDR3, taken from reference TRBV14 and TRBJ2-1): EAGVTQFPSHSVIEKGQTVTLRCDPISGHDNLYWYRRVMGKEIKFLLHFVKESKQDESGMPNNRFLAERTGGTYSTLKVQPAELEDSGVYFCASSPGRGRPKRNEQFFGPGTRLTVL.

The table lists this clonotype with many counts. The V and J genes are TRBV5-6 and TRBJ1-1; D gene uncertain. V lost 2 bases and J lost 7, with 15 bases in between. The CDR3 contains 14 residues. From germline, CDR1 is SGHDT and CDR2 YYEEEE. The CDR3 sequence is CASSFRGSFGEAFF. CDR3 nucleotide sequence: TGTGCCAGCAGCTTCCGGGGAAGTTTTGGTGAAGCTTTCTTT.

This clonotype appeared many times. V and J are TRBV5-1 and TRBJ1-6, with a tentative D call TRBD1 (6 bases). Germline V lookup: CDR1 SGHRS, CDR2 YFSETQ. The V gene lost 0 bases and the J gene lost 7 bases, with 11 bases spanning the gap. CDR3 length equals 15 residues. CDR3 sequence reads: CASSLGTVENSPLHF. The CDR3 DNA is TGCGCCAGCAGCTTGGGGACAGTGGAAAATTCACCCCTCCACTTT.

This clonotype was seen at least ten times. The rearrangement joins TRBV4-3 to TRBJ1-5, with D possibly matching TRBD1 (5 bases). In germline, CDR1 is LGHNA, CDR2 YSLEER. CDR3 length equals 13 residues. With 0 bases removed from V and 5 bases from J, the gap between germline ends came to 5 bases. The CDR3 reads CASSQEQDQPQHF. DNA for the CDR3: TGCGCCAGCAGCCAAGAACAGGATCAGCCCCAGCATTTT.

The sample holds many counts of this clonotype. The chain uses TRBV9 and TRBJ2-1, with 10 positions matching TRBD2. J gave up 12 bases and V 1 base, and 7 bases lay outside the gene matches. This CDR3 is 14 amino acids long. Germline lookup yields CDR1 SGDLS and CDR2 YYNGEE. As DNA, the CDR3 is TGTGCCAGCAGCGTATCGCTAGCGGGAGAACCGCAGTTCTTC. Its protein product is CASSVSLAGEPQFF.

Many counts were recorded for this clonotype. The chain links TRBV6-2 or TRBV6-3 to TRBJ2-5, with a tentative D call TRBD2 (5 bases). Germline CDR1 and CDR2: MNHEY and SVGEGT. V lost 5 bases, J lost 5 bases, and 6 bases lay in between. This CDR3 contains 11 residues. The CDR3 nucleotides are TGTGCCAGCAGTGGCGGGGAGACCCAGTACTTC. Its translation: CASSGGETQYF.

In this sample, this clonotype turned up many times. The V and J genes are TRBV6-6 and TRBJ2-1, with 14 bases that match TRBD2. The junction had 6 bases not matched to a gene; V was cut back by 4 bases and J by 4 bases. Per germline, CDR1 MNHNY and CDR2 SVGAGI (reference sequence). The CDR3 length is 17 residues. CDR3 DNA sequence: TGTGCCAGCAGTTCAACCGGACTAGCGGGAGGTTACAATGAGCAGTTCTTC. Amino acids: CASSSTGLAGGYNEQFF.

This clonotype has a count of ten or more. The chain couples TRBV20-1 to TRBJ2-7; D is perhaps TRBD2 (6 bases). Germline V lookup: CDR1 DFQATT, CDR2 SNEGSKA (reference sequence). This CDR3 spans 13 amino acids. Trimming cost V 5 bases and J 0 bases, with 11 bases left between them. The CDR3 loop is CSAGGIDSYEQYF. DNA of the CDR3: TGCAGTGCTGGGGGGATAGACTCCTACGAGCAGTACTTC.

This clonotype has a count of ten or more. The chain links TRBV5-1 to TRBJ2-7, with 11 bases matching TRBD1. Germline values: CDR1 SGHRS, CDR2 YFSETQ. V lost 0 bases to trimming and J lost 6 bases; unmatched junction nucleotides: 8. The CDR3 has 16 residues. This chain's CDR3 is CASSLAGTGGMSEQYF. The DNA for the CDR3 is TGCGCCAGCAGCTTGGCCGGGACAGGGGGGATGTCCGAGCAGTACTTC. Using reference TRBV5-1 and TRBJ2-7 for the parts outside the CDR3, the full variable domain is KAGVTQTPRYLIKTRGQQVTLSCSPISGHRSVSWYQQTPGQGLQFLFEYFSETQRNKGNFPGRFSGRQFSNSRSEMNVSTLELGDSALYLCASSLAGTGGMSEQYFGPGTRLTVT.

This clonotype showed up many times. The chain couples TRBV7-9 to TRBJ2-7; 10 bases fit TRBD1. The CDR3 has 14 amino acids. Looked up from germline, CDR1 is SEHNR and CDR2 is FQNEAQ (reference sequence). Trimming removed 5 bases from V and 0 bases from J; junction bases left unmatched: 1. CDR3 sequence (DNA): TGTGCCAGCAGCAGGGACAGGGGCTCCTACGAGCAGTACTTC. Translated: CASSRDRGSYEQYF.

This clonotype has a count of ten or more. V usage is TRBV6-1 and J usage is TRBJ1-1; D ambiguous. Germline lookup yields CDR1 MNHNS and CDR2 SASEGT. The CDR3 is made up of 13 amino acids. Deletions cut 6 bases from V and 8 bases from J, with 16 bases between. The CDR3 coding sequence is TGTGCCAGCAGGAAAGTCGTTGAAACAGAAGCTTTCTTT. It codes for CASRKVVETEAFF.

This clonotype was seen many times. This chain uses TRBV29-1 with TRBJ2-7; D unclear. The CDR3 runs to 12 residues. Germline V gene sequence: CDR1 SQVTM, CDR2 ANQGSEA. V dropped 1 base and J dropped 7 bases, with 11 bases sitting between them. CDR3 sequence: CSVEGIEREQYF. CDR3 DNA: TGCAGCGTTGAAGGTATAGAGAGGGAGCAGTACTTC.

This clonotype was detected ten times or more. The chain carries TRBV20-1 and TRBJ2-4; unclear D gene. The CDR3 is 15 amino acids. V was trimmed by 1 base and J by 0 bases, leaving 10 bases between them. Looked up from germline, CDR1 is DFQATT and CDR2 is SNEGSKA (reference sequence). CDR3 sequence: CSARAVLLAKNIQYF. The CDR3 nucleotides are TGCAGTGCTAGAGCAGTCCTTCTAGCCAAAAACATTCAGTACTTC.

This clonotype was seen at least ten times. The rearrangement joins TRBV20-1 to TRBJ1-5, with 10 bases identical to TRBD1. The CDR3 spans 14 residues. After removal of 2 bases from V and 4 bases from J, the junction contained 2 bases not matched to a gene. Per the germline V gene, CDR1 is DFQATT and CDR2 is SNEGSKA (reference sequence). CDR3 bases: TGCAGTGCTAGACGACAGGGGGCAAATCAGCCCCAGCATTTT. It is translated as CSARRQGANQPQHF.

This clonotype was seen at least ten times. The genes are TRBV12-3 or TRBV12-4 and TRBJ2-1, with D perhaps matching TRBD2 (6 bases). Trimming stripped 6 bases from V and 5 bases from J, with 14 bases between. The length of the CDR3 is 14 residues. The CDR3 nucleotides read TGTGCCAGCAGCCGAAACGGCGGGGACAATGAGCAGTTCTTC. Translating gives CASSRNGGDNEQFF.

This clonotype was seen ten or more times. The V gene is TRBV5-8, the J gene TRBJ2-1; 10 bases align to TRBD2. The V gene end was trimmed by 0 bases and the J gene end by 7 bases; junction bases not matched to a gene: 10. The CDR3 is 17 residues long. Germline CDR1 is SGHTS and CDR2 is YDEGEE. In nucleotides, the CDR3 is TGTGCCAGCAGCTTGGATACCCTAGCGGGAGTTGGTAATGAGCAGTTCTTC. It codes for CASSLDTLAGVGNEQFF.

This clonotype was detected many times. This chain joins TRBV5-1 and TRBJ2-7; D call uncertain. The V and J ends lost 0 bases and 6 bases respectively, with 13 bases between them. The germline CDR1 and CDR2 sequences are SGHRS and YFSETQ. The CDR3 extends over 14 amino acids. The DNA of the CDR3 is TGCGCCAGCAGCTTGGCCGGGCAGAAGGGCGAGCAGTACTTC. Protein sequence: CASSLAGQKGEQYF.

At least ten counts were recorded for this clonotype. The V and J genes are TRBV20-1 and TRBJ1-6; D might be TRBD1 (5 bases). Germline assignment: CDR1 DFQATT and CDR2 SNEGSKA (reference sequence). The CDR3 is 12 amino acids. V was clipped by 7 bases and J by 6 bases, with 10 bases between them. For the CDR3, the DNA is TGCAGTGTGGGACGGACTAATTCACCCCTCCACTTT. Translation gives CSVGRTNSPLHF.

At least ten counts were recorded for this clonotype. J is TRBJ2-4 and V is TRBV3-1; 8 nucleotides align to TRBD1. The CDR3 spans 16 residues. With 4 bases clipped from V and 8 bases from J, the junction kept 13 bases outside the gene matches. Germline CDR1 and CDR2: LGHDT and YNNKEL (reference sequence). The CDR3 bases are TGTGCCAGCAGCCCCCTACGGACAGGGCGACGGGACATTCAGTACTTC. Encoded protein: CASSPLRTGRRDIQYF.

Ten or more counts support this clonotype. V gene TRBV21-1 combines with J gene TRBJ2-7; TRBD1 is the table's D call and was not checked against the DNA. TRBV21-1 is listed as a pseudogene. The CDR3 is 16 amino acids. CDR3 sequence (DNA): TGTGCCAGCAGCAAAGCGTTGGCAGGGGGACCTTACGAGCAGTACTTC. Its protein product is CASSKALAGGPYEQYF.

The table lists this clonotype with many counts. The chain is built from TRBV2 and TRBJ2-1; the match to TRBD2 covers 12 bases. The CDR3 has 15 amino acids. Germline assignment: CDR1 SNHLY and CDR2 FYNNEI. V was clipped by 6 bases and J by 9 bases; unmatched bases: 9. The CDR3 reads CASSGLAGLFGEQFF. CDR3 sequence (DNA): TGTGCCAGCAGCGGACTAGCGGGACTGTTTGGTGAGCAGTTCTTC.

This clonotype was seen repeatedly, ten times or more. The gene calls are TRBV28 and TRBJ2-1; 8 bases are a match to TRBD1. V shed 6 bases and J 0 bases; nucleotides not matched to a gene: 4. This CDR3 comprises 15 residues. Germline loops: CDR1 MDHEN, CDR2 SYDVKM. This CDR3 is CASSRTGSSYNEQFF. The CDR3 DNA reads as TGTGCCAGCAGCCGGACAGGGAGCTCCTACAATGAGCAGTTCTTC.

As for this clonotype: A much bigger clone sits one base away, suggesting this may be a read error. The genes are TRBV10-3 and TRBJ2-7; a possible D gene is TRBD2 (5 bases). CDR1 ENHRY and CDR2 SYGVKD come from the germline V gene. Trimming pared 5 bases from V and 3 bases from J, leaving 14 bases between. The length of the CDR3 is 14 residues. Here the CDR3 DNA reads TGTGCCATCAGTCCGGGAAAGGGTGACTACGAGCAGTACTTC. It encodes CAISPGKGDYEQYF.

This clonotype was seen at least ten times. The chain uses TRBV20-1 and TRBJ1-4; D is undetermined. Germline V gene lookup returns CDR1 DFQATT and CDR2 SNEGSKA (reference sequence). This CDR3 is 15 amino acids long. With 8 bases removed from V and 8 bases from J, the gap between germline ends came to 24 bases. The CDR3 bases are TGCAGTCCCAAAACCCCCGAGGGAGGACGAGAAAAACTGTTTTTT. Protein product: CSPKTPEGGREKLFF.

This clonotype was seen repeatedly, ten times or more. CDR3 DNA sequence: TGTGCCAGTAGCCCGGGACAGGGGGCAGGTAATGAAAAACTGTTTTTT. As protein: CASSPGQGAGNEKLFF. The rearrangement joins TRBV5-5 to TRBJ1-4; 12 bases agree with TRBD1. The CDR3 is 16 amino acids. With V trimmed by 8 bases and J by 4 bases, 9 bases remained unmatched. The V gene's germline CDR1 is SGHKS and CDR2 YYEKEE (reference sequence).

This clonotype was observed many times. V usage is TRBV20-1 and J usage is TRBJ2-1; the match to TRBD1 covers 10 bases. The V and J ends lost 0 bases and 7 bases, in that order; junction bases with no gene match: 6. The CDR3 covers 15 residues. In germline, CDR1 is DFQATT, CDR2 SNEGSKA (reference sequence). The CDR3 spells CSAREAWDRGNEQFF. CDR3 DNA sequence: TGCAGTGCTAGAGAGGCGTGGGACAGGGGTAATGAGCAGTTCTTC.

The V gene is TRBV20-1, the J gene TRBJ2-1, with TRBD2 matching 9 bases. V trimming: 0 bases; J trimming: 9 bases; junction bases outside the gene matches: 9. CDR3 size: 15 residues. Per germline, CDR1 DFQATT and CDR2 SNEGSKA (reference sequence). The CDR3 bases are TGCAGTGCTAGAGATTCGGGACTAGCAACGGTTGAGCAGTTCTTC. Residues: CSARDSGLATVEQFF.

This clonotype came up many times. The chain recombines TRBV20-1 with TRBJ2-4; no definite D call. CDR1 is DFQATT, CDR2 SNEGSKA, per germline (reference sequence). Trimming stripped 2 bases from V and 0 bases from J, with 14 bases between. This CDR3 is built from 16 residues. The CDR3 region is CSARSTHRTAKNIQYF. The CDR3 DNA is TGCAGTGCTAGATCCACGCACCGGACAGCCAAAAACATTCAGTACTTC.

This clonotype showed up many times. V usage is TRBV7-8 and J usage is TRBJ1-4; D is unresolved. The CDR3 has 13 amino acids. In germline, CDR1 is SGHVS, CDR2 FQNEAQ. V lost 3 bases and J 5 bases, leaving 7 bases between the germline ends. The CDR3 reads CASSLYGNEKLFF. For the CDR3, the DNA is TGTGCCAGCAGCTTGTACGGGAATGAAAAACTGTTTTTT.

This clonotype showed up many times. The chain couples TRBV19 to TRBJ2-5; D may be TRBD1 or TRBD2 (5 bases each). The ends were cut back, 5 bases at V and 4 bases at J, with 14 bases in the middle. Per germline, CDR1 LNHDA and CDR2 SQIVND (reference sequence). This CDR3 has 14 amino acids. As DNA, the CDR3 is TGTGCCAGTAGTCCGGGACGGAGAGGAGAGACCCAGTACTTC. Protein: CASSPGRRGETQYF.